These T cell receptor beta chains were read from a single sample in a study of T cell responses to AZD1222 COVID-19 vaccine. This table comes from immunoSEQ multiplex PCR, and its TCRdb copy is limited to in-frame clones, with some not included. The sample has around 130,000 clones, approximately 88% seen once. The sequencing here drew on peripheral blood, taken 28 days after the second AZD1222 dose. These receptors were collected from an adult who received the AZD1222 COVID-19 vaccine. Each CDR3 is given with its conserved first and last residue. The D gene is left open where the match is weak. Only some rows state a clone size, as once, few, many or a class for expanded clones.

D gene | J gene | V gene | clone size | CDR3 DNA | CDR3 protein
- | TRBJ2-2 | TRBV19 | - | TGTGCCAGTAGTATGGTCGGGGAGCTGTTTTTT | CASSMVGELFF
TRBD2 | TRBJ2-3 | TRBV7-2 | - | TGTGCCAGCAGCTTAGGAGCTAGCGGGGGTGGAGATACGCAGTATTTT | CASSLGASGGGDTQYF
- | TRBJ2-7 | TRBV4-2 | - | TGTGCCAGCAGCCCCCGGGACGGGGCCTCCTACGAGCAGTACTTC | CASSPRDGASYEQYF
TRBD2 | TRBJ2-1 | TRBV5-6 | - | TGTGCCAGCAGCTTTCTTCTGGCTAGCGGGTACAATGAGCAGTTCTTC | CASSFLLASGYNEQFF
- | TRBJ2-2 | TRBV29-1 | - | TGCAGCGTTACGGAAAACACCGGGGAGCTGTTTTTT | CSVTENTGELFF
TRBD2 | TRBJ2-7 | TRBV5-1 | - | TGCGCCAGCAGCAATAGCGGGGGGAGCTCCTACGAGCAGTACTTC | CASSNSGGSSYEQYF
- | TRBJ2-3 | TRBV2 | - | TGTGCCAGCGGGGCTGCGGGGAGGGATACGCAGTATTTT | CASGAAGRDTQYF
- | TRBJ1-5 | TRBV30 | - | TGTGCCTGGAGTGAGGTACAAGTCAATCAGCCCCAGCATTTT | CAWSEVQVNQPQHF
TRBD2 | TRBJ2-7 | TRBV7-8 | - | TGTGCCAGCAGCTCCCGACTAGCGGGAGGCTACGAGCAGTACTTC | CASSSRLAGGYEQYF
TRBD2 | TRBJ2-3 | TRBV5-1 | once | TGCGCCAGCAGCTTGGAACTAGCGGCGAGCACAGATACGCAGTATTTT | CASSLELAASTDTQYF
TRBD1 | TRBJ1-1 | TRBV13 | - | TGTGCCAGCAGCTTAGATGGGACAGGGGGCGATGAAGCTTTCTTT | CASSLDGTGGDEAFF
- | TRBJ2-7 | TRBV7-8 | once | TGTGCCAGCAGCTGGCGAGATAAGACCTCGGAGCAGTACTTC | CASSWRDKTSEQYF
- | TRBJ1-2 | TRBV9 | - | TGTGCCAGCAGCGTCCAGGAGAGATATGGCTACACCTTC | CASSVQERYGYTF
- | TRBJ1-3 | TRBV11-2 | - | TGTGCCAGCAGCGCCCGAGGCAGGGTGGAAGGAAACACCATATATTTT | CASSARGRVEGNTIYF
- | TRBJ1-2 | TRBV28 | few | TGTGCCAGCAGCCGGGGCTTGAACTATGGCTACACCTTC | CASSRGLNYGYTF
- | TRBJ1-6 | TRBV11-2 | - | TGTGCCAGCAGCTTTCCTAATTCACCCCTCCACTTT | CASSFPNSPLHF
- | TRBJ2-1 | TRBV28 | - | TGTGCCAGCAGTTTATTTGGGGGATCGAAATACAATGAGCAGTTCTTC | CASSLFGGSKYNEQFF
- | TRBJ2-2 | TRBV24-1 | - | TGTGCCACCAGTGCATATGCGCGTCGCCGATCGAACACCGGGGAGCTGTTTTTT | CATSAYARRRSNTGELFF
- | TRBJ1-5 | TRBV5-6 | - | TGTGCCAGCAGCGCAGGGATCAATCAGCCCCAGCATTTT | CASSAGINQPQHF
- | TRBJ2-5 | TRBV5-1 | - | TGCGCCAGCAGCTCCCGGCCGGGCAGGGGAGAGACCCAGTACTTC | CASSSRPGRGETQYF
- | TRBJ1-1 | TRBV27 | - | TGTGCCAGCAGTCCCCCGGGACGGAGGAACACTGAAGCTTTCTTT | CASSPPGRRNTEAFF
- | TRBJ2-1 | TRBV12-3/TRBV12-4 | - | TGTGCCAGCAGTTTACAAGTATACAATGAGCAGTTCTTC | CASSLQVYNEQFF
- | TRBJ2-1 | TRBV29-1 | - | TGCAGCGTTGATCAGGGAGGATCCTACAATGAGCAGTTCTTC | CSVDQGGSYNEQFF
TRBD1 | TRBJ1-2 | TRBV28 | - | TGTGCCAGCAGTTTTCCCCCGGGACAGGGTGGGCATGGCTACACCTTC | CASSFPPGQGGHGYTF
- | TRBJ1-1 | TRBV29-1 | - | TGCAGCGCTGACCGGCCTGACACTGAAGCTTTCTTT | CSADRPDTEAFF
- | TRBJ1-5 | TRBV19 | - | TGTGCCAGTAGCAAGGGACCCGTATTGGGATATAGCAATCAGCCCCAGCATTTT | CASSKGPVLGYSNQPQHF